The 19 T cell receptor beta chains given below trace back to one sample, sequenced in a study of cytomegalovirus exposure and HLA in healthy donors. The PCR contained 60 Vbeta and 13 Jbeta primers. Libraries were prepared by immunoSEQ multiplex PCR; TCRdb keeps only in-frame clonotypes and omits some of them. The table records about 300,000 clones, 70% to 90% of them present only once. The material sequenced was PBMCs. The receptors were sampled from a man in his forties in good health and CMV-seropositive.

The chain carries TRBV4-2 and TRBJ2-1, with 9 positions matching TRBD2. With V trimmed by 4 bases and J by 7 bases, 8 bases remained unmatched. Per the germline V gene, CDR1 is LGHNA and CDR2 is YNFKEQ. This CDR3 has 15 residues. CDR3 protein: CASSPYLTSGNEQFF. The CDR3, as DNA: TGTGCCAGCAGCCCCTACCTCACTAGCGGGAATGAGCAGTTCTTC.

The chain recombines TRBV5-6 with TRBJ2-5, with 7 positions matching TRBD1. The J call may not be correct, given that the DNA end is closer to TRBJ2-7. Germline V gene lookup returns CDR1 SGHDT and CDR2 YYEEEE. This CDR3 has 15 residues. The CDR3: CASSWDSSGFYEQYF. Here the CDR3 DNA reads TGTGCCAGCAGTTGGGACAGCTCAGGATTCTACGAGCAGTACTTC.

This clone was observed once. CDR3 nucleotides: TGTGCCAGCAGTTTCACGGGACAAGGTCCCTACGAGCAGTACTTC. Its translation is CASSFTGQGPYEQYF. The gene calls are TRBV27 and TRBJ2-7; tentatively, D is TRBD1 (6 bases). This CDR3 comprises 15 residues. Trimming took off 3 bases at V and 2 bases at J, with 14 bases between the two ends. Per the germline V gene, CDR1 is MNHEY and CDR2 is SMNVEV (reference sequence).

The chain carries TRBV5-4 and TRBJ2-7, with 14 bases matching TRBD2. The ends lost 4 bases at V and 2 bases at J; junction bases unmatched: 8. The CDR3 extends over 17 amino acids. In germline, CDR1 is SGHNT, CDR2 YYREEE (reference sequence). Here the CDR3 DNA reads TGTGCCAGCAGCCTGGGACTAGCGGGAGTAGGCGCCTACGAGCAGTACTTC. The encoded protein is CASSLGLAGVGAYEQYF.

The chain has TRBV28 and TRBJ1-5; 7 bases match TRBD1. This CDR3 is built from 17 residues. With 6 bases clipped from V and 0 bases from J, the junction kept 11 bases outside the gene matches. The germline V gene has CDR1 MDHEN and CDR2 SYDVKM. The CDR3 DNA follows: TGTGCCAGCAGATATACAGGGGTCAAAAATAGCAATCAGCCCCAGCATTTT. Its translation is CASRYTGVKNSNQPQHF.

The chain joins TRBV19 to TRBJ1-3, with D maybe TRBD1 (6 bases). This CDR3 has 14 residues. CDR1 and CDR2 (germline): LNHDA, SQIVND (reference sequence). Trimming took off 8 bases at V and 2 bases at J, with 13 bases between the two ends. This CDR3 reads CASGRTATGNTIYF. The CDR3 coding sequence is TGTGCCAGTGGTCGGACAGCAACTGGAAACACCATATATTTT.

This sequence joins TRBV19 and TRBJ1-4; D is ambiguous. Between the trimmed V and J ends, which lost 2 bases and 10 bases, there was a span of 14 bases. This CDR3 comprises 14 residues. Germline values: CDR1 LNHDA, CDR2 SQIVND (reference sequence). The chain's CDR3 is CASSIREPTGKLFF. The CDR3 DNA reads TGTGCCAGTAGTATACGGGAGCCCACGGGAAAACTGTTTTTT.

The rearrangement uses TRBV7-9 and TRBJ2-7, with 8 bases lining up with TRBD1. Looked up from germline, CDR1 is SEHNR and CDR2 is FQNEAQ (reference sequence). Germline trimming cut 4 bases from V and 0 bases from J; bases unmatched to any gene: 5. CDR3 length: 15 residues. CDR3 bases: TGTGCCAGCAGCTCGACCGGGACAGGCTCCTACGAGCAGTACTTC. Translation: CASSSTGTGSYEQYF.

V usage is TRBV5-6 and J usage is TRBJ2-1; D may be TRBD1 (6 bases). The CDR3 consists of 16 residues. Trimming shortened V by 0 bases and J by 3 bases, and 13 bases separated the two germline ends. The V gene's germline CDR1 is SGHDT and CDR2 YYEEEE. CDR3 in DNA: TGTGCCAGCAGCTTGGATAGGGGGAGCTACTACAATGAGCAGTTCTTC. Its translation is CASSLDRGSYYNEQFF.

This clone was counted at least ten times. Other DNA sequences in the same sample also yield this CDR3. The rearrangement links TRBV6-1 to TRBJ2-7, with D unresolved. The CDR3 is made up of 11 amino acids. The germline V gene has CDR1 MNHNS and CDR2 SASEGT. V was clipped by 2 bases and J by 3 bases, with 2 bases between them. CDR3 DNA sequence: TGTGCCAGCAGTGAACGCTACGAGCAGTACTTC. This encodes CASSERYEQYF.

This sequence joins TRBV4-2 and TRBJ2-1, with TRBD2 identical over 9 bases. This CDR3 has 14 amino acids. CDR1 and CDR2 from the germline V gene are LGHNA and YNFKEQ. The ends lost 4 bases at V and 8 bases at J; junction bases unmatched: 6. CDR3 residues: CASSPGLARYEQFF. The CDR3 nucleotides read TGTGCCAGCAGCCCGGGACTAGCCAGATATGAGCAGTTCTTC.

This clone showed up just a few times. The J gene is TRBJ2-5, the V gene TRBV7-9, with D uncertain. V was trimmed by 3 bases and J by 4 bases, leaving 3 bases between them. Germline V gives CDR1 SEHNR, CDR2 FQNEAQ (reference sequence). The length of the CDR3 is 11 residues. CDR3 protein: CASSFIETQYF. CDR3 DNA: TGTGCCAGCAGCTTCATAGAGACCCAGTACTTC.

Points on this clone: Sequence at one end of the junction differs from germline and may be a read error. V is TRBV7-7 and J is TRBJ2-7, with TRBD1 matching over 7 bases. Germline V CDR1 and CDR2: SSHAT, FNYEAQ (reference sequence). There are 14 residues in the CDR3. In DNA, the CDR3 is TGTGCTAGCAGCCCGGGACAGAGCTCCTACGAGCAGTACTTC. Protein sequence: CASSPGQSSYEQYF.

The rearrangement joins TRBV5-1 to TRBJ2-5; D uncertain. This CDR3 has 16 residues. Trimming pared 1 base from V and 2 bases from J, leaving 15 bases between. The V gene's germline CDR1 is SGHRS and CDR2 YFSETQ. The CDR3 nucleotides read TGCGCCAGCAGCTTGATAGAGAACAGAGCACAAGAGACCCAGTACTTC. Amino acid sequence: CASSLIENRAQETQYF.

The CDR3 spells CASSFSFRGETQYF. The CDR3 coding sequence is TGTGCCAGCAGCTTTAGTTTTAGGGGGGAGACCCAGTACTTC. The V gene is TRBV7-9, the J gene TRBJ2-5; possibly TRBD1 for D (6 bases). The germline gives CDR1 SEHNR, CDR2 FQNEAQ (reference sequence). V gave up 3 bases and J gave up 5 bases, with 13 bases separating them. This CDR3 region has 14 residues. The entire variable domain, with the rest obtained from reference TRBV7-9 and TRBJ2-5, is as follows: DTGVSQNPRHKITKRGQNVTFRCDPISEHNRLYWYRQTLGQGPEFLTYFQNEAQLEKSRLLSDRFSAERPKGSFSTLEIQRTEQGDSAMYLCASSFSFRGETQYFGPGTRLLVL.

A remark on this clone: Other DNA sequences in this sample translate to the same CDR3. V is TRBV25-1 and J is TRBJ2-7, with TRBD2 as a possible D gene (6 bases). Trimming left V 4 bases short and J 6 bases short, with 16 bases between. Germline V CDR1 and CDR2: MGHDK, SYGVNS. The CDR3 extends over 14 amino acids. The DNA for the CDR3 is TGTGCCAGCAGTGGTGTCGGGAGATGGGGCGAGCAGTACTTC. Protein: CASSGVGRWGEQYF.

This chain uses TRBV19 with TRBJ1-5; D ambiguous. Germline V CDR1 and CDR2: LNHDA, SQIVND (reference sequence). V lost 3 bases to trimming and J lost 2 bases, with 14 bases between them. This CDR3 comprises 16 residues. This CDR3 reads CASSMVGRRGNQPQHF. In DNA form, the CDR3 reads TGTGCCAGTAGTATGGTCGGCCGGAGGGGCAATCAGCCCCAGCATTTT.

The chain carries TRBV10-1 and TRBJ1-2; 8 bases agree with TRBD1. Trimming took 6 bases from V and 7 from J; bases not matched to a gene: 7. The germline CDR1 and CDR2 sequences are WNHNN and SYGVQD (reference sequence). This CDR3 region has 13 residues. Written as DNA, the CDR3 is TGCGCCAGCAGGGGACAGGAAATCTGTGGCTACACCTTC. This gives the protein CASRGQEICGYTF.

V is TRBV28 and J is TRBJ2-5, with 9 bases fitting TRBD1. The J call is uncertain, as TRBJ2-7 better fits the DNA end. The V gene's germline CDR1 is MDHEN and CDR2 SYDVKM. CDR3 size: 14 residues. DNA of the CDR3: TGTGCCACCGGAGACGGGACAGGGCCCTACGAGCAGTACTTC. As protein: CATGDGTGPYEQYF.